This T cell receptor (beta chain) is from a study of control samples from healthy donors and cancer patients. TCRdb's table, derived via immunoSEQ multiplex PCR, lists solely in-frame clones and lacks some. This sample carries some 120,000 clones, just over 90% of them seen once, and the ten largest clones take around 1.6%. Germline V CDR1 and CDR2: MDHEN, SYDVKM. V lost 7 bases and J 5 bases, leaving 12 bases between the germline ends. The CDR3 runs 13 residues. The chain employs TRBV28 and TRBJ2-1, with D tentatively TRBD1 or TRBD2 (6 bases each). Sequencing input: PBMCs. This TCR was recovered from a man over 45 with head and neck cancer. For the CDR3, the DNA is TGTGCCAGCACCGAGGGGGGCCACAATGAGCAGTTCTTC. Translated: CASTEGGHNEQFF.